These 30 T cell receptor beta chains were sequenced from one sample in a study of T cells in Graves' hyperthyroidism and ophthalmopathy. Regions amplified from RNA transcripts were the TCR beta CDR3 regions. The HTBI primer set served for first-round RT-PCR of the TCR CDR3. TCRdb re-called the multiplex PCR reads with MiXCR, one entry per CDR3 protein. The sample lists over 400,000 distinct CDR3 sequences; about 20% were seen once. Sequencing was performed on blood. These receptors came from a woman in her seventies with Graves' ophthalmopathy.

DNA for the CDR3: TGTGCCACCAGCAGGACAGGGAACTATGGCTACACCTTC. Its translation: CATSRTGNYGYTF. The chain joins TRBV15 to TRBJ1-2; 7 nucleotides agree with TRBD1. CDR3 length: 13 residues. Unmatched junction bases numbered 0, after V lost 3 bases and J lost 2 bases. Germline values: CDR1 LNHNV, CDR2 YYDKDF (reference sequence).

The sample holds a few counts of this clonotype. This sequence joins TRBV6-1 and TRBJ1-2; D is ambiguous. CDR1 is MNHNS and CDR2 is SASEGT in the germline V gene. CDR3 length equals 16 residues. Trimming cost V 2 bases and J 2 bases, with 15 bases left between them. The CDR3 sequence: CASSEIEVRPNYGYTF. CDR3 in DNA: TGTGCCAGCAGTGAAATAGAGGTCCGACCCAACTATGGCTACACCTTC.

V gene TRBV3-1 combines with J gene TRBJ2-2; the D gene is possibly TRBD2 (6 bases). CDR1 and CDR2 (germline): LGHDT, YNNKEL (reference sequence). CDR3 size: 15 residues. Trimming took off 0 bases at V and 5 bases at J, with 10 bases between the two ends. The CDR3 region has the DNA TGTGCCAGCAGCCAAGACGGGAGTGGGACCGGGGAGCTGTTTTTT. Its protein is CASSQDGSGTGELFF.

With regard to this clonotype: The junction and the germline gene differ at one end; a read error may be behind it. The chain uses TRBV20-1 and TRBJ2-7, with 7 bases identical to TRBD2. The CDR3 runs to 17 residues. The V gene's germline CDR1 is DFQATT and CDR2 SNEGSKA (reference sequence). CDR3 residues: CSARAHREAGSSYEQYF. The DNA of the CDR3 is TGCAGTGCAAGAGCGCACCGGGAGGCCGGGAGCTCCTACGAGCAGTACTTC.

Comments on this clonotype: Being one base from a much bigger clone, this may be a read error. The chain uses TRBV12-3 or TRBV12-4 and TRBJ1-4; 7 bases align to TRBD1. V gave up 5 bases and J gave up 7 bases; unmatched junction bases: 10. This CDR3 comprises 15 residues. In DNA form, the CDR3 reads TGTGCCAGCAGTCTCACAGGGGCCCGGGGTGAAAAACTGTTTTTT. The encoded protein is CASSLTGARGEKLFF.

This clonotype was seen a few times. The CDR3 sequence: CASSERVRAPGLAGGSTDTQYF. For the CDR3, the DNA is TGTGCCAGCAGTGAAAGGGTCAGGGCGCCGGGACTAGCGGGAGGTTCCACAGATACGCAGTATTTT. This sequence joins TRBV6-1 and TRBJ2-3; TRBD2 aligns across 15 bases. Unmatched junction bases numbered 17, after V lost 2 bases and J lost 2 bases. The CDR3 has 22 residues. Germline CDR1 reads MNHNS; CDR2 reads SASEGT.

This clonotype has only a few counts. The genes are TRBV5-1 and TRBJ2-3; D perhaps matches TRBD2 (6 bases). Per the germline V gene, CDR1 is SGHRS and CDR2 is YFSETQ. CDR3 length: 18 amino acids. V lost 5 bases and J lost 1, with 23 bases in between. The CDR3 is CASRSSGAPGVGTDTQYF. CDR3 DNA sequence: TGCGCCAGCAGATCGTCGGGAGCCCCTGGTGTCGGCACAGATACGCAGTATTTT.

The chain is built from TRBV28 and TRBJ1-2; unclear D gene. Germline CDR1 is MDHEN and CDR2 is SYDVKM. This CDR3 contains 15 residues. The V end was cut by 6 bases, the J end by 4 bases, with 18 bases between. The CDR3 DNA follows: TGTGCCAGCAGCCGAGACCCGGCGGCGGTCTATGGCTACACCTTC. The encoded protein is CASSRDPAAVYGYTF.

Worth noting for this clonotype: One end of the junction is discordant with germline, which a read error may explain. The chain links TRBV5-1 to TRBJ2-2, with D perhaps matching TRBD2 (5 bases). Germline V gene lookup returns CDR1 SGHRS and CDR2 YFSETQ. This CDR3 contains 13 residues. CDR3 sequence (DNA): TGCGCCAGCAGCTTGGGGGGAACCGGGGAGATGTTTTTT. Translation: CASSLGGTGEMFF.

This clonotype turned up a few times. V usage is TRBV19 and J usage is TRBJ1-1; the match to TRBD1 covers 7 bases. The CDR3 spans 14 residues. Germline loops: CDR1 LNHDA, CDR2 SQIVND (reference sequence). With 3 bases clipped from V and 6 bases from J, the junction kept 7 bases outside the gene matches. The chain's CDR3 is CASSITGTAAEAFF. CDR3 DNA sequence: TGTGCCAGTAGTATCACGGGGACAGCCGCTGAAGCTTTCTTT.

This clonotype was counted a few times. V is TRBV19 and J is TRBJ2-5; D uncertain. CDR3 length: 14 residues. In germline, CDR1 is LNHDA, CDR2 SQIVND (reference sequence). The V gene lost 3 bases and the J gene lost 1 base, with 9 bases spanning the gap. The CDR3 is CASSMRWTQETQYF. CDR3 nucleotide sequence: TGTGCCAGTAGTATGAGGTGGACCCAAGAGACCCAGTACTTC.

This sequence joins TRBV25-1 and TRBJ1-2; no firm D call. This CDR3 spans 12 amino acids. The V end lost 6 bases, the J end lost 7 bases, and 12 bases lay between the germline ends. Looked up from germline, CDR1 is MGHDK and CDR2 is SYGVNS. For the CDR3, the DNA is TGTGCCAGCAGAAAGGGAATCGCTGGCTACACCTTC. Protein product: CASRKGIAGYTF.

This clonotype was found many times. The rearrangement uses TRBV11-3 and TRBJ2-2, with D tentatively TRBD1 (5 bases). There are 14 residues in the CDR3. Trimming removed 5 bases at V and 1 base at J, with 8 bases between. CDR1 is SGHNT and CDR2 is YENEEA in the germline V gene. The CDR3 spells CASSPDRNTGELFF. In DNA, the CDR3 is TGTGCCAGCAGCCCCGACAGGAACACCGGGGAGCTGTTTTTT. Looking up the rest from reference TRBV11-3 and TRBJ2-2 gives the full variable domain: EAGVVQSPRYKIIEKKQPVAFWCNPISGHNTLYWYLQNLGQGPELLIRYENEEAVDDSQLPKDRFSAERLKGVDSTLKIQPAELGDSAVYLCASSPDRNTGELFFGEGSRLTVL.

This clonotype was detected only once. The V call is TRBV30, the J call TRBJ1-5; tentative D call: TRBD1 (6 bases). CDR1 and CDR2 from the germline V gene are GTSNPN and SVGIG (reference sequence). V was trimmed by 3 bases and J by 9 bases, leaving 18 bases between them. This CDR3 has 14 amino acids. The CDR3 loop is CAWSEQGGYGPQHF. CDR3 nucleotide sequence: TGTGCCTGGAGCGAACAGGGAGGGTATGGGCCCCAGCATTTT.

The gene calls are TRBV4-3 and TRBJ2-3; TRBD2 might be the D (5 bases). CDR1 is LGHNA, CDR2 YSLEER, per germline. There are 15 residues in the CDR3. Trimming cost V 3 bases and J 0 bases, with 10 bases left between them. In nucleotides, the CDR3 is TGCGCCAGCAGCCAGGGCGGGTTCAGCACAGATACGCAGTATTTT. Its translation is CASSQGGFSTDTQYF.

The chain carries TRBV5-6 and TRBJ1-2; D possibly corresponds to TRBD1 (6 bases). The V end lost 3 bases, the J end lost 6 bases, and 18 bases lay between the germline ends. CDR1 is SGHDT and CDR2 is YYEEEE in the germline V gene. The CDR3 is 15 residues long. In DNA, the CDR3 is TGTGCCAGCAGCTGGAGACAGGCCTATTGGGATGGCTACACCTTC. As protein: CASSWRQAYWDGYTF. Looking up the rest from reference TRBV5-6 and TRBJ1-2 gives the full variable domain: DAGVTQSPTHLIKTRGQQVTLRCSPKSGHDTVSWYQQALGQGPQFIFQYYEEEERQRGNFPDRFSGHQFPNYSSELNVNALLLGDSALYLCASSWRQAYWDGYTFGSGTRLTVV.

This clonotype was detected many times. The chain has TRBV6-2 or TRBV6-3 and TRBJ2-5; 12 bases match TRBD2. This CDR3 has 15 amino acids. Germline V gene data show CDR1 as MNHEY and CDR2 as SVGEGT. The V segment lost 6 bases and the J segment 2 bases; nucleotides outside the gene matches: 4. CDR3 in DNA: TGTGCCAGCAGCAGCGGACTAGCGGGGCAAGAGACCCAGTACTTC. It specifies CASSSGLAGQETQYF.

This clonotype was counted a few times. This chain joins TRBV12-3 or TRBV12-4 and TRBJ2-2; no clear D gene. Trimming stripped 3 bases from V and 7 bases from J, with 6 bases between. This CDR3 is 12 amino acids long. In DNA form, the CDR3 reads TGTGCCAGCAGTTTCCGGAACGGGGAGCTGTTTTTT. It encodes CASSFRNGELFF.

This clonotype was detected many times. The chain employs TRBV7-2 and TRBJ2-5, with 10 bases matching TRBD1. The trim removed 1 base at V and 4 bases at J, leaving 3 bases unmatched. This CDR3 comprises 15 residues. CDR1 is SGHTA and CDR2 is FQGNSA in the germline V gene. The CDR3 region has the DNA TGTGCCAGCAGCTTAGAGGGACAGGGGAGAGAGACCCAGTACTTC. Residues: CASSLEGQGRETQYF.

Only a few counts were recorded for this clonotype. The chain combines TRBV27 with TRBJ1-5, with D tentatively TRBD1 (5 bases). Germline CDR1 reads MNHEY; CDR2 reads SMNVEV (reference sequence). Trimming stripped 3 bases from V and 7 bases from J, with 13 bases between. CDR3 length: 14 amino acids. The CDR3 is CASSFQGIGQPQHF. CDR3 in DNA: TGTGCCAGCAGTTTTCAGGGTATTGGACAGCCCCAGCATTTT.

The gene calls are TRBV6-6 and TRBJ2-7; TRBD2 aligns across 9 bases. This CDR3 has 17 residues. V gave up 0 bases and J gave up 2 bases; unmatched junction bases: 8. Germline CDR1 MNHNY, CDR2 SVGAGI (reference sequence). The CDR3, as DNA: TGTGCCAGCAGTTACTCCCGTAGCGGGAGAGTTGCCTACGAGCAGTACTTC. This gives the protein CASSYSRSGRVAYEQYF.

The chain has TRBV7-9 and TRBJ1-5; TRBD1 agrees at 8 bases. The CDR3 runs 15 residues. Unmatched junction bases numbered 8, after V lost 5 bases and J lost 5 bases. Germline assignment: CDR1 SEHNR and CDR2 FQNEAQ (reference sequence). CDR3 in DNA: TGTGCCAGCAGCCCGCCCGGGACAGGATATCAGCCCCAGCATTTT. Translation: CASSPPGTGYQPQHF.

V is TRBV29-1 and J is TRBJ1-2; perhaps TRBD1 as D (6 bases). Germline assignment: CDR1 SQVTM and CDR2 ANQGSEA. The CDR3 is 13 amino acids. V dropped 7 bases and J dropped 6 bases, with 18 bases sitting between them. CDR3 sequence: CSAQGGGGDGYTF. CDR3 coding DNA: TGCAGCGCCCAAGGGGGGGGCGGTGATGGCTACACCTTC.

This clonotype was seen at least ten times. CDR3 residues: CSARPLSPAGGRLEQYF. In DNA form, the CDR3 reads TGCAGTGCTAGGCCCCTATCCCCAGCGGGAGGGAGGCTCGAGCAGTACTTC. The chain combines TRBV20-1 with TRBJ2-7; 10 positions agree with TRBD2. The CDR3 spans 17 residues. In germline, CDR1 is DFQATT, CDR2 SNEGSKA (reference sequence). The trim removed 3 bases at V and 6 bases at J, leaving 17 bases unmatched.

This clonotype appeared once. The V and J genes are TRBV7-2 and TRBJ1-3; the D gene is possibly TRBD1 (5 bases). The CDR3 is made up of 16 amino acids. The V and J ends lost 4 bases and 0 bases respectively, with 13 bases between them. CDR1 SGHTA and CDR2 FQGNSA come from the germline V gene. CDR3 DNA sequence: TGTGCCAGCAGCTCGGGGCCGGTCAGCTCTGGAAACACCATATATTTT. Amino acids: CASSSGPVSSGNTIYF.

This clonotype turned up a few times. The chain joins TRBV20-1 to TRBJ2-7; TRBD2 matches 8 bases. Germline V gives CDR1 DFQATT, CDR2 SNEGSKA (reference sequence). The length of the CDR3 is 14 residues. Trimming took 5 bases from V and 5 from J; bases not matched to a gene: 11. CDR3 in amino acids: CSAGVAGKGNEQYF. CDR3 sequence (DNA): TGCAGTGCTGGGGTAGCGGGAAAAGGGAACGAGCAGTACTTC.

The gene calls are TRBV3-1 and TRBJ1-2; weak D call: TRBD1 (6 bases). The V end was cut by 4 bases, the J end by 8 bases, with 14 bases between. Germline V gene lookup returns CDR1 LGHDT and CDR2 YNNKEL (reference sequence). The CDR3 has 13 residues. The CDR3 protein is CASSLQQGSGYTF. Here the CDR3 DNA reads TGTGCCAGCAGCCTTCAACAGGGAAGCGGCTACACCTTC.

This clonotype was counted between two and nine times. The chain uses TRBV30 and TRBJ1-1; 9 bases map to TRBD1. The CDR3 is made up of 15 amino acids. The ends lost 3 bases at V and 4 bases at J; junction bases unmatched: 9. Germline V lookup: CDR1 GTSNPN, CDR2 SVGIG (reference sequence). CDR3 loop: CAWRAPQGARTEAFF. CDR3 DNA: TGTGCCTGGAGAGCACCACAGGGGGCCCGCACTGAAGCTTTCTTT. The entire variable domain, with the rest obtained from reference TRBV30 and TRBJ1-1, is as follows: SQTIHQWPATLVQPVGSPLSLECTVEGTSNPNLYWYRQAAGRGLQLLFYSVGIGQISSEVPQNLSASRPQDRQFILSSKKLLLSDSGFYLCAWRAPQGARTEAFFGQGTRLTVV.

This clonotype showed up just a few times. V gene TRBV7-3 combines with J gene TRBJ2-1; 14 nucleotides agree with TRBD2. Germline V gives CDR1 SGHTA, CDR2 FQGTGA. V was clipped by 5 bases and J by 10 bases; unmatched bases: 7. The CDR3 runs to 15 residues. The CDR3, as DNA: TGTGCCAGCAGCCCGACGACTAGCGGGAGGGGGGAGCAGTTCTTC. Protein product: CASSPTTSGRGEQFF.

This chain joins TRBV2 and TRBJ2-7, with D perhaps matching TRBD1 (6 bases). The CDR3 covers 11 residues. The germline CDR1 and CDR2 sequences are SNHLY and FYNNEI. The V end lost 8 bases, the J end lost 8 bases, and 13 bases lay between the germline ends. The CDR3 DNA reads as TGTGCCAGCGGTGGGGGCAATAAGCAGTACTTC. This encodes CASGGGNKQYF.